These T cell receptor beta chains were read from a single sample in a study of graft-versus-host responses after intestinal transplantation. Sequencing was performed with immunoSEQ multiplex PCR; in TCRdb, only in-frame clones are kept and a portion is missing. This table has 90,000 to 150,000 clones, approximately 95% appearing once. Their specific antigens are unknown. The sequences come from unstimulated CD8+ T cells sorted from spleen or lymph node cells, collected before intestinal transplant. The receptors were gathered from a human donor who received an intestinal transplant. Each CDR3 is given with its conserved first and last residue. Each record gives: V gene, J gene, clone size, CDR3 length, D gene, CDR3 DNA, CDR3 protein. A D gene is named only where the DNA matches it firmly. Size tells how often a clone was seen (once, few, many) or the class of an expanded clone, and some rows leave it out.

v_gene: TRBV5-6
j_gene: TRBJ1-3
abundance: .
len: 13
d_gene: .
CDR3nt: TGTGCCAGCAGCTTGGTGCAGGGAAACACCATATATTTT
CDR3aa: CASSLVQGNTIYF

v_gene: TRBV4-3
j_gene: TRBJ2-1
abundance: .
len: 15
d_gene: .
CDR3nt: TGCGCCAGCAGCCGACAGGCTAGCGGACTGGGTGAGCAGTTCTTC
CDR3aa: CASSRQASGLGEQFF

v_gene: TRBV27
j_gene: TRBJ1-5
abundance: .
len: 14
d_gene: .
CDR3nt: TGTGCCAGCAGTTTAGGCCGAGTCAATCAGCCCCAGCATTTT
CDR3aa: CASSLGRVNQPQHF

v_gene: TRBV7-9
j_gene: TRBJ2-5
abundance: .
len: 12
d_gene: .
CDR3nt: TGTGCCAGCAGCCCACCAACCGAGACCCAGTACTTC
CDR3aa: CASSPPTETQYF

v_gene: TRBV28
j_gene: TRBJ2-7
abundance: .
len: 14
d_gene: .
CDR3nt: TGTGCCAGCAGTCCTAACGCGGATCCCTACGAGCAGTACTTC
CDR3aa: CASSPNADPYEQYF

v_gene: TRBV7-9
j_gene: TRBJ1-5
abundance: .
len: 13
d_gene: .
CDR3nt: TGTGCCAGCAGCTTAGCAGTAAATCAGCCCCAGCATTTT
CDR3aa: CASSLAVNQPQHF

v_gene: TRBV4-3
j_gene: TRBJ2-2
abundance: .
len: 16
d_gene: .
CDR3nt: TGCGCCAGCAGCCAAGCCCGGGCAGGGTATACCGGGGAGCTGTTTTTT
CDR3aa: CASSQARAGYTGELFF

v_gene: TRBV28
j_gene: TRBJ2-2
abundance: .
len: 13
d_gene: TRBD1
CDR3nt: TGTGCCAGCATCGAACAGGGGTCCGGGGAGCTGTTTTTT
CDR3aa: CASIEQGSGELFF

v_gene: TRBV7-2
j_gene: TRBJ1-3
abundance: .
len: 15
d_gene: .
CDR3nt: TGTGCCAGCAGTATAGACACCAACTCTGGAAACACCATATATTTT
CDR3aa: CASSIDTNSGNTIYF

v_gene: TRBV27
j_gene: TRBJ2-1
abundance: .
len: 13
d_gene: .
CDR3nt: TGTGCCACCACCGGGAACTCTTGGAATGAGCAGTTCTTC
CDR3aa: CATTGNSWNEQFF

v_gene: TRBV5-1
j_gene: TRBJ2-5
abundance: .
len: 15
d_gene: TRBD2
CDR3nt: TGCGCCAGCAGCTTGGAGGGACTAGCGGGAGAGACCCAGTACTTC
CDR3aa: CASSLEGLAGETQYF

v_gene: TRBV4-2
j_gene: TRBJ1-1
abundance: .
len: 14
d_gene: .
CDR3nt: TGTGCCAGCAGCCAAGACTCGTTGAACACTGAAGCTTTCTTT
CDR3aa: CASSQDSLNTEAFF

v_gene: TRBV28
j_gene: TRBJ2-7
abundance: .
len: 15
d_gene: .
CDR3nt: TGTGCCAGCAGTTTAAGGCAGGGGGAGGGCTACGAGCAGTACTTC
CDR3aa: CASSLRQGEGYEQYF

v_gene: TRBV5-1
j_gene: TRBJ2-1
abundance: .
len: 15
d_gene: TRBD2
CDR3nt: TGCGCCAGCAGCTTGGAAGCGGGAGTCTACAATGAGCAGTTCTTC
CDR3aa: CASSLEAGVYNEQFF

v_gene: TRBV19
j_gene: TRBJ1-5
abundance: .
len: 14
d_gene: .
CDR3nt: TGTGCCAGTAAGTCCCTTATGGTTGATCAGCCCCAGCATTTT
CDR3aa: CASKSLMVDQPQHF

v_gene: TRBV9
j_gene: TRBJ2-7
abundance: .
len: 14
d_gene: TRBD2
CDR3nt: TGTGCCAGCAGCGTAACTAGCGGGGGCTACGAGCAGTACTTC
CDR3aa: CASSVTSGGYEQYF

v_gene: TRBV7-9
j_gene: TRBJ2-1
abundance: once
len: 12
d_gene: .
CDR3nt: TGTGCCAGCAGCTTAGATAACAATGAGCAGTTCTTC
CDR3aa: CASSLDNNEQFF

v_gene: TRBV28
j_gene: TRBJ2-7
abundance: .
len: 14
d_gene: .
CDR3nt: TGTGCCAGCAGACCCACCGGTGCCGACGACCAGCAGTACTTC
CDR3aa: CASRPTGADDQQYF

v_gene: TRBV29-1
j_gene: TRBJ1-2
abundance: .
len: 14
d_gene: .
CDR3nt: TGCAGCGTTGGGTCCAGGGTGGTGGGCTATGGCTACACCTTC
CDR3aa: CSVGSRVVGYGYTF

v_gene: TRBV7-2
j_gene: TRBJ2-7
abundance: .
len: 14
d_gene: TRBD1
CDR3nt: TGTGCCAGCAGCCCCGGGACAGGGAACTACGAGCAGTACTTC
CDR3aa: CASSPGTGNYEQYF

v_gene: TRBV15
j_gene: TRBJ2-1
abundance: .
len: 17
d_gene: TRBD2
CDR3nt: TGTGCCACCAGCGGTCCTTTAGCGGGGACTTCCTACAATGAGCAGTTCTTC
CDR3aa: CATSGPLAGTSYNEQFF

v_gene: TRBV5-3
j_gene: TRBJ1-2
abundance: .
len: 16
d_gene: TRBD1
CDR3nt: TGTGCCAGAAGCTTCCGGACAGGGGACATTAACTATGGCTACACCTTC
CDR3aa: CARSFRTGDINYGYTF

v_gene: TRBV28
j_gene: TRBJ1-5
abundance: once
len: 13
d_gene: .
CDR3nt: TGTGCCAGCAGTTTGTTAGGGGAGGAGCCCCAGCATTTT
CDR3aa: CASSLLGEEPQHF

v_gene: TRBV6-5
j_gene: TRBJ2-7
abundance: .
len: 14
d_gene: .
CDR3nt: TGTGCCAGCAAAAGCCCTCAAAGAAGGGGTGAGCAGTACTTC
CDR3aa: CASKSPQRRGEQYF

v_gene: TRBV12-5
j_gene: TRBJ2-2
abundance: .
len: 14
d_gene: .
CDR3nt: TGTGCTAGTGGTTTATGGGGGGACACCGGGGAGCTGTTTTTT
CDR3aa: CASGLWGDTGELFF

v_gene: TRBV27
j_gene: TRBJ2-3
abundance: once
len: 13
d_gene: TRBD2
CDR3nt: TGTGCCACCGGGACTAGCGGCACAGATACGCAGTATTTT
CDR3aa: CATGTSGTDTQYF

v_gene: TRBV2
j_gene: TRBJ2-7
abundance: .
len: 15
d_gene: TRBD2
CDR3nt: TGTGCCAGCAGTGATGGGACTAGCGGAGCCTACGAGCAGTACTTC
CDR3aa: CASSDGTSGAYEQYF

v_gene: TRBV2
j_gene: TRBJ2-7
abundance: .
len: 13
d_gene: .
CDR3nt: TGTGCCAGCAGTGGGGGAGTGGCCTCCGAGCAGTACTTC
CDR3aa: CASSGGVASEQYF

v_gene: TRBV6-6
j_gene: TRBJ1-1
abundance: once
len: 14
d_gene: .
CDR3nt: TGTGCCAGCAACCCCCTAGCCCTGAACACTGAAGCTTTCTTT
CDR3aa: CASNPLALNTEAFF

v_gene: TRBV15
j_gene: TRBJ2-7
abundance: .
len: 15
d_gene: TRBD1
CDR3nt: TGTGCCACCAGCGCAGACAGGGACCTCTCCTACGAGCAGTACTTC
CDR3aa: CATSADRDLSYEQYF

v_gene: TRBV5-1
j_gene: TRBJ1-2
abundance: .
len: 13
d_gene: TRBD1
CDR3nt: TGCGCCAGCAGCTTGACAGGGGGCGATGGCTACACCTTC
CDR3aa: CASSLTGGDGYTF

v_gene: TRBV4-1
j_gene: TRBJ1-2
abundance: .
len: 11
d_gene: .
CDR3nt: TGCGCCAGCAGCCAAGAGGGACCGATCTTCTTC
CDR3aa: CASSQEGPIFF

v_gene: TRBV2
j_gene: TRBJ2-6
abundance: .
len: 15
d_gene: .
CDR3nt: TGTGCCAGCAGTGAAGCGGGTGGAGGGGCCAACGTCCTGACTTTC
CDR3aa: CASSEAGGGANVLTF

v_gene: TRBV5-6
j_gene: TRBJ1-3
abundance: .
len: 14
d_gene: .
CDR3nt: TGTGCCAGCAGCTGGACGTCAACTGGAAACACCATATATTTT
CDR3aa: CASSWTSTGNTIYF

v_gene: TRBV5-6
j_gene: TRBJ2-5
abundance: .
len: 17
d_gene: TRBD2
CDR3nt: TGTGCCAGCAGCCCTACTAGCGGGAGGTCGTTTAGGGAGACCCAGTACTTC
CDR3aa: CASSPTSGRSFRETQYF

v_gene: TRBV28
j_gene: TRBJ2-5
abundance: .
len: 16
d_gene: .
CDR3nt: TGTGCCAGCAGTTTGATGGGCAGAACTTACCAAGAGACCCAGTACTTC
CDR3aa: CASSLMGRTYQETQYF

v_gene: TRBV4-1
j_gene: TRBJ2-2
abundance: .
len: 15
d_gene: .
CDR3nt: TGCGCCAGCAGCCAAGCCTCCCGGGACACCGGGGAGCTGTTTTTT
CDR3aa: CASSQASRDTGELFF

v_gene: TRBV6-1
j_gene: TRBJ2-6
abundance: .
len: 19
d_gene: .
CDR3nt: TGTGCCAGCAGTGAAAATTGGGGGAGCCTAAGCTCTGGGGCCAACGTCCTGACTTTC
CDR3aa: CASSENWGSLSSGANVLTF

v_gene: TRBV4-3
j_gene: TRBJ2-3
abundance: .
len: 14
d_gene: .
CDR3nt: TGCGCCAGCAGCCAATCTCTTACCACAGATACGCAGTATTTT
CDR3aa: CASSQSLTTDTQYF

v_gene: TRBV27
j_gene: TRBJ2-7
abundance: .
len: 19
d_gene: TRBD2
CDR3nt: TGTGCCAGCAGTCCGAATGGCGGGTGGGCTAGCGGTCCTTCCTACGAGCAGTACTTC
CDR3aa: CASSPNGGWASGPSYEQYF

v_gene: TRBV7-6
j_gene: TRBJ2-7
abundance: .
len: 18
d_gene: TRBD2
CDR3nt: TGTGCCAGCAGCCGGACTAGCGGGAGGAGGTGGAGCTCCTACGAGCAGTACTTC
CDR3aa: CASSRTSGRRWSSYEQYF

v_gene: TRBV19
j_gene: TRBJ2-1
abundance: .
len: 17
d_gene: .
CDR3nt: TGTGCCAGTAGTGTCGACAGGTCAAAGAGCTCCTACAATGAGCAGTTCTTC
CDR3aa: CASSVDRSKSSYNEQFF

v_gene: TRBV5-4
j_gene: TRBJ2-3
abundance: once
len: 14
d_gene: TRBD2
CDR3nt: TGTGCCAGCAGCTTTAGCGGGAGCGCAGATACGCAGTATTTT
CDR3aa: CASSFSGSADTQYF

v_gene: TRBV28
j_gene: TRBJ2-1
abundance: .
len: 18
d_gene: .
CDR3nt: TGTGCCAGCAGCTCAGGGGCTACTGGGTTTGGGCTTGGGAATGAGCAGTTCTTC
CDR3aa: CASSSGATGFGLGNEQFF

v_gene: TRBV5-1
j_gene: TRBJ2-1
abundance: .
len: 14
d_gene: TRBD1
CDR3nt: TGCGCCAGCAGCGGGACAGGTCCCTACAATGAGCAGTTCTTC
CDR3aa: CASSGTGPYNEQFF

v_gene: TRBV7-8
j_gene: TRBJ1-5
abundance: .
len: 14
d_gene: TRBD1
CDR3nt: TGTGCCAGCAGCTTGGGACAGGGGGGTCAGCCCCAGCATTTT
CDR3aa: CASSLGQGGQPQHF

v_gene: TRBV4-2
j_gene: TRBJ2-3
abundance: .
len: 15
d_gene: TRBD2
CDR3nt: TGTGCCAGCAGCAGAGAGCGGGGGTGGGCAGATACGCAGTATTTT
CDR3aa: CASSRERGWADTQYF

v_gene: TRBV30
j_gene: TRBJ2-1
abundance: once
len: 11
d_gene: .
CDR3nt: TGTGCCTGGACCCCCCTTAGCGTGCAGTTCTTC
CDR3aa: CAWTPLSVQFF

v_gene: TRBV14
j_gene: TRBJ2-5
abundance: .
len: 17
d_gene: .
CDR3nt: TGTGCCAGCAGCCAGGAACCCTCAATCGCGAGCGAAGAGACCCAGTACTTC
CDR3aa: CASSQEPSIASEETQYF

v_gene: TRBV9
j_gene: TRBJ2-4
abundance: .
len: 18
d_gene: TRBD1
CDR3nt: TGTGCCAGCAGCCCTCTTGGGACAGGGGAGGAGGCCAAAAACATTCAGTACTTC
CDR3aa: CASSPLGTGEEAKNIQYF

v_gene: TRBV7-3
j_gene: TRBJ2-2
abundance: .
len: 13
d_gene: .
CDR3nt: TGTGCCAGCAGCCCCCTAGGCACCGGGGAGCTGTTTTTT
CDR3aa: CASSPLGTGELFF

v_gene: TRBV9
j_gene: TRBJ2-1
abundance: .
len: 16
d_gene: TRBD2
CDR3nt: TGTGCCAGCAGCGTAGATACTAGCGGGAGTGGTGATGAGCAGTTCTTC
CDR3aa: CASSVDTSGSGDEQFF

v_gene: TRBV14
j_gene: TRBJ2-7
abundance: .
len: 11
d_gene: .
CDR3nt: TGTGCCAGCAGCCAACAGAACGAGCAGTACTTC
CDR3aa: CASSQQNEQYF

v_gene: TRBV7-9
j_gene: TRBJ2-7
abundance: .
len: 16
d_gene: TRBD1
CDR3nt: TGTGCCAGCAGCACAAGCCTTGGGACAGGGGAGTACGAGCAGTACTTC
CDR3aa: CASSTSLGTGEYEQYF